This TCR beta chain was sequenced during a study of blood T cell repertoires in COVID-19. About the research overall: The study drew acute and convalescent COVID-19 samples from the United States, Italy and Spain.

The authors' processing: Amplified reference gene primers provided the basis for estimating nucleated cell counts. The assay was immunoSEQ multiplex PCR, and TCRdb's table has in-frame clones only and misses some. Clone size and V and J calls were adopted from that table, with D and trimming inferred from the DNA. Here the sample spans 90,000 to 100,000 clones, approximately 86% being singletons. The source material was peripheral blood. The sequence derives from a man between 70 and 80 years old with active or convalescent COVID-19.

The CDR3 DNA is TGCAGCGTCTGGGACAGGGCGTCTGGAAACACCATATATTTT. The encoded protein is CSVWDRASGNTIYF. The gene calls are TRBV29-1 and TRBJ1-3, with 9 bases aligning to TRBD1. Trimming at V came to 6 bases and at J to 1 base, leaving 4 bases not matched to a gene. Germline CDR1 reads SQVTM; CDR2 reads ANQGSEA. The CDR3 is made up of 14 amino acids.